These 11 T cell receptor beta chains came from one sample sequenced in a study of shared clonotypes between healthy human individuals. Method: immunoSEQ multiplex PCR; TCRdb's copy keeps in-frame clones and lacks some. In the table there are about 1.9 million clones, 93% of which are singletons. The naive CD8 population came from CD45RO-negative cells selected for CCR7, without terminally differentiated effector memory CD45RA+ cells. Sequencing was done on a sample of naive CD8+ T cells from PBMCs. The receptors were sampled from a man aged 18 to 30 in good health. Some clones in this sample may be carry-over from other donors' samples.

CDR3 DNA: TGTGCCAGCAGCTTAGATCCGCAGGGCGGCACTGAAGCTTTCTTT. It is translated as CASSLDPQGGTEAFF. The chain combines TRBV11-2 with TRBJ1-1; D possibly corresponds to TRBD1 (5 bases). This CDR3 comprises 15 residues. CDR1 is SGHAT, CDR2 FQNNGV, per germline. Trimming cost V 0 bases and J 4 bases, with 12 bases left between them.

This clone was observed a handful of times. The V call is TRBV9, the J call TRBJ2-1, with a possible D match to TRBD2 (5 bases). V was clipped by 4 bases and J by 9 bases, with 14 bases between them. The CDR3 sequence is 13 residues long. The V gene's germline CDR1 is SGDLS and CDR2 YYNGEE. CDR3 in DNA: TGTGCCAGCAGCCTGAGGGCCAAAGGTGAGCAGTTCTTC. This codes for CASSLRAKGEQFF. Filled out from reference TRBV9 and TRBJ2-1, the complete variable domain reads DSGVTQTPKHLITATGQRVTLRCSPRSGDLSVYWYQQSLDQGLQFLIQYYNGEERAKGNILERFSAQQFPDLHSELNLSSLELGDSALYFCASSLRAKGEQFFGPGTRLTVL.

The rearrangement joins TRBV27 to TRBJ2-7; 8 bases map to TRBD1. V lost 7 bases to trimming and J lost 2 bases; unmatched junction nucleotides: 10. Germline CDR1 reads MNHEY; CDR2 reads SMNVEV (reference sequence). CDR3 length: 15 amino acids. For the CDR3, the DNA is TGTGCCAGCACCTACCGACAGGGGTGGACCTACGAGCAGTACTTC. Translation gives CASTYRQGWTYEQYF.

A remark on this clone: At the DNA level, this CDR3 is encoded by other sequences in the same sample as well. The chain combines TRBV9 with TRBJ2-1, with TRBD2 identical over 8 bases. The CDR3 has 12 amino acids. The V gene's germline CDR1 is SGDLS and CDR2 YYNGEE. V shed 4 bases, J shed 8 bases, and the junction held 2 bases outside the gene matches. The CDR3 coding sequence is TGTGCCAGCAGCCCGGGAGGGGATGAGCAGTTCTTC. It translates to CASSPGGDEQFF.

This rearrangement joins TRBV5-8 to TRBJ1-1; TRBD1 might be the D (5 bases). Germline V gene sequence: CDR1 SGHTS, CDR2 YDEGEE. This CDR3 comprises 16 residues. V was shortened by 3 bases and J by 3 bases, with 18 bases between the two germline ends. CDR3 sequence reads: CASSYSIGVMDTEAFF. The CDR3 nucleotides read TGTGCCAGCAGCTACAGCATAGGGGTGATGGACACTGAAGCTTTCTTT.

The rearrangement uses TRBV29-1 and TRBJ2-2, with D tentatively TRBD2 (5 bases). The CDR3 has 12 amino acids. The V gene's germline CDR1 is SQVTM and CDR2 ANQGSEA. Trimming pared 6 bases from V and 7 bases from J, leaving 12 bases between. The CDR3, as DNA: TGCAGCGTGATGACCAGCGGCGGGGAGCTGTTTTTT. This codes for CSVMTSGGELFF.

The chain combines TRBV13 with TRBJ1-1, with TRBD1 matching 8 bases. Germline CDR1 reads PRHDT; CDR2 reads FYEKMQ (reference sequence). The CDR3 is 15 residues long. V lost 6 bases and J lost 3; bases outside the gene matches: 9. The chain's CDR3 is CASSSPGQEHTEAFF. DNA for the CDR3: TGTGCCAGCAGTTCGCCGGGACAGGAACACACTGAAGCTTTCTTT.

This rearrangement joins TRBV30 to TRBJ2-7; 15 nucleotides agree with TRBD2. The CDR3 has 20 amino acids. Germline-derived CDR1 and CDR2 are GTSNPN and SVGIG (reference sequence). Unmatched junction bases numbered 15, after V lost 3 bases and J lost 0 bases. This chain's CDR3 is CAWSGLAGGPRLASSYEQYF. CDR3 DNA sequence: TGTGCCTGGAGCGGACTAGCGGGAGGGCCAAGGTTGGCCTCCTCCTACGAGCAGTACTTC.

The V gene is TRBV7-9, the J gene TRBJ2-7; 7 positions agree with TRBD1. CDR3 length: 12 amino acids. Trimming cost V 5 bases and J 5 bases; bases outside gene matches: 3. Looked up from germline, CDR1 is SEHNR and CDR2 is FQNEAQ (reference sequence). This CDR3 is CASSTGAHEQYF. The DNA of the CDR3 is TGTGCCAGCAGCACAGGGGCCCACGAGCAGTACTTC.

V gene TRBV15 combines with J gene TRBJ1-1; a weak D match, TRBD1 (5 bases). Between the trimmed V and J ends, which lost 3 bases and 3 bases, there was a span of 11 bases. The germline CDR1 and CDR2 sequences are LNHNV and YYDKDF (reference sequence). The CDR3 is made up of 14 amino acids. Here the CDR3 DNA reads TGTGCCACCAGCAGCGGGGTGGGGGACACTGAAGCTTTCTTT. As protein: CATSSGVGDTEAFF. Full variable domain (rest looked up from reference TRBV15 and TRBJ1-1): DAMVIQNPRYQVTQFGKPVTLSCSQTLNHNVMYWYQQKSSQAPKLLFHYYDKDFNNEADTPDNFQSRRPNTSFCFLDIRSPGLGDTAMYLCATSSGVGDTEAFFGQGTRLTVV.

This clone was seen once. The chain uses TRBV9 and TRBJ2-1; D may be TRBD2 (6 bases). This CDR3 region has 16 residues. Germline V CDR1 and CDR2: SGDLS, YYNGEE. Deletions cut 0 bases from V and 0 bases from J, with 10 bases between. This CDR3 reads CASSVVADSSYNEQFF. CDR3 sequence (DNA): TGTGCCAGCAGCGTAGTAGCGGATAGCTCCTACAATGAGCAGTTCTTC.